This TCR beta chain was captured by sequencing in a study of blood T cell repertoires in COVID-19. The protocol was immunoSEQ multiplex PCR, while the TCRdb copy is restricted to in-frame clones and leaves out a portion. The table shows approximately 160,000 clones, with roughly four fifths occurring only once. The V and J ends lost 4 bases and 4 bases respectively, with 17 bases between them. CDR3 length equals 15 residues. Germline CDR1 reads LNHNV; CDR2 reads YYDKDF (reference sequence). The specimen was peripheral blood. The origin of this receptor is a man aged 55 to 70 with active or convalescent COVID-19. The V call is TRBV15, the J call TRBJ2-7; tentative D call: TRBD2 (7 bases). This CDR3 reads CATSTPRGGTYEQYF. The DNA for the CDR3 is TGTGCCACCAGCACCCCAAGGGGGGGCACATACGAGCAGTACTTC.